Below, 9 T cell receptor beta chains from the same sample are listed, as sequenced in a study of blood T cell repertoires in COVID-19. TCRdb's table, derived via immunoSEQ multiplex PCR, lists solely in-frame clones and lacks some. The sample has hundreds of thousands of clones; around nine tenths are singletons. Sequenced material: peripheral blood. All receptors derive from a man aged 55 to 70 with COVID-19, enrolled during active disease.

V is TRBV9 and J is TRBJ2-1, with 11 bases aligning to TRBD2. Looked up from germline, CDR1 is SGDLS and CDR2 is YYNGEE. The CDR3 is 13 amino acids. Losses at the gene ends were 5 bases for V and 6 bases for J; bases not matched to a gene: 1. The CDR3 DNA sequence: TGTGCCAGCAGTAGCGGGAGGGCCAATGAGCAGTTCTTC. Amino acid sequence: CASSSGRANEQFF. The entire variable domain, with the rest obtained from reference TRBV9 and TRBJ2-1, is as follows: DSGVTQTPKHLITATGQRVTLRCSPRSGDLSVYWYQQSLDQGLQFLIQYYNGEERAKGNILERFSAQQFPDLHSELNLSSLELGDSALYFCASSSGRANEQFFGPGTRLTVL.

This chain connects TRBV5-6 to TRBJ1-1, with a weak D call TRBD1 (5 bases). The CDR3 runs to 13 residues. V lost 6 bases to trimming and J lost 8 bases, with 17 bases between them. Germline CDR1 and CDR2: SGHDT and YYEEEE. The CDR3 region has the DNA TGTGCCAGCACCCAGGCCGGGGGGAGAGAAGCTTTCTTT. Protein product: CASTQAGGREAFF.

This chain connects TRBV5-4 to TRBJ1-2; D unresolved. Looked up from germline, CDR1 is SGHNT and CDR2 is YYREEE (reference sequence). The V end lost 0 bases, the J end lost 3 bases, and 12 bases lay between the germline ends. CDR3 length: 15 residues. CDR3 nucleotide sequence: TGTGCCAGCAGCTTGGATGGCAGGAGGGACTATGGCTACACCTTC. As protein: CASSLDGRRDYGYTF. Filled out from reference TRBV5-4 and TRBJ1-2, the complete variable domain reads ETGVTQSPTHLIKTRGQQVTLRCSSQSGHNTVSWYQQALGQGPQFIFQYYREEENGRGNFPPRFSGLQFPNYSSELNVNALELDDSALYLCASSLDGRRDYGYTFGSGTRLTVV.

This rearrangement joins TRBV5-6 to TRBJ1-2; D remains ambiguous. CDR3 length: 16 residues. The germline V gene encodes CDR1 SGHDT and CDR2 YYEEEE. V lost 2 bases, J lost 3 bases, and 17 bases lay in between. CDR3 sequence (DNA): TGTGCCAGCAGCTTAGGAGTAGGTCCGACCTACTATGGCTACACCTTC. The encoded protein is CASSLGVGPTYYGYTF. The variable domain in full, with the rest retrieved from reference TRBV5-6 and TRBJ1-2, is DAGVTQSPTHLIKTRGQQVTLRCSPKSGHDTVSWYQQALGQGPQFIFQYYEEEERQRGNFPDRFSGHQFPNYSSELNVNALLLGDSALYLCASSLGVGPTYYGYTFGSGTRLTVV.

This clone occurred once. The chain uses TRBV11-3 and TRBJ2-7; TRBD1 matches at 10 bases. Germline assignment: CDR1 SGHNT and CDR2 YENEEA. Germline trimming cut 5 bases from V and 1 base from J; bases unmatched to any gene: 5. There are 15 residues in the CDR3. The CDR3 here is CASSPGTGESYEQYF. Here the CDR3 DNA reads TGTGCCAGCAGCCCAGGGACAGGGGAGTCCTACGAGCAGTACTTC.

This clone has only a few counts. The chain has TRBV6-5 and TRBJ2-5, with TRBD1 as a possible D gene (7 bases). CDR1 is MNHEY and CDR2 is SVGAGI in the germline V gene. V was clipped by 7 bases and J by 2 bases, with 11 bases between them. The CDR3 runs 13 residues. CDR3 residues: CASTQGGQETQYF. In DNA, the CDR3 is TGTGCCAGCACTCAGGGGGGACAAGAGACCCAGTACTTC.

The chain links TRBV19 to TRBJ2-6, with D possibly TRBD1 on 6 matching bases. The germline V and J ends were trimmed by 4 bases and 0 bases, with 10 bases remaining between them. The CDR3 runs 16 residues. The V gene's germline CDR1 is LNHDA and CDR2 SQIVND (reference sequence). The CDR3 protein is CASSTDSRSGANVLTF. For the CDR3, the DNA is TGTGCCAGTAGTACGGACAGCCGCTCTGGGGCCAACGTCCTGACTTTC.

The V gene is TRBV5-1, the J gene TRBJ2-2, with D possibly being TRBD1 (6 bases). The germline CDR1 and CDR2 sequences are SGHRS and YFSETQ. V was pared by 4 bases and J by 5 bases, with 18 bases between. The CDR3 runs to 16 residues. The CDR3 here is CASSREQGRVTGELFF. The CDR3 nucleotides read TGCGCCAGCAGCCGTGAACAGGGAAGGGTTACCGGGGAGCTGTTTTTT.

This chain uses TRBV30 with TRBJ2-7, with a possible D match to TRBD1 (6 bases). The CDR3 loop spans 14 amino acids. V shed 3 bases and J shed 3 bases, with 15 bases lying between them. Per germline, CDR1 GTSNPN and CDR2 SVGIG (reference sequence). DNA of the CDR3: TGTGCCTGGAGAGTTGGGGACAAAAACTACGAGCAGTACTTC. Amino acid sequence: CAWRVGDKNYEQYF.